One and the same sample provided the 13 T cell receptor beta chains below, sequenced in a study of tumor-infiltrating lymphocytes in localized non-small cell lung cancer. The table came from immunoSEQ multiplex PCR; TCRdb's copy has only in-frame clones and leaves some out. This table holds 11,000 or so clones, roughly 66% found once. Sequencing was performed on uninvolved lung tissue not adjacent to the tumor. The receptor set was obtained from a human donor with non-small cell lung cancer.

The chain is built from TRBV9 and TRBJ2-2; no clear D. The CDR3 length is 15 residues. Germline-derived CDR1 and CDR2 are SGDLS and YYNGEE. The germline V and J ends were trimmed by 4 bases and 0 bases, with 10 bases remaining between them. CDR3 in amino acids: CASSNRQTNTGELFF. CDR3 coding DNA: TGTGCCAGCAGCAATCGGCAGACGAACACCGGGGAGCTGTTTTTT.

This clone was counted a few times. The rearrangement uses TRBV10-1 and TRBJ2-7; D possibly uses TRBD1 or TRBD2 (5 bases each). The ends were cut back, 3 bases at V and 2 bases at J, with 11 bases in the middle. From germline, CDR1 is WNHNN and CDR2 SYGVQD (reference sequence). This CDR3 contains 14 residues. CDR3: CASSDRGRPYEQYF. CDR3 nucleotides: TGCGCCAGCAGTGACCGGGGACGCCCCTACGAGCAGTACTTC.

This chain connects TRBV28 to TRBJ2-5; 14 bases match TRBD2. V lost 5 bases, J lost 5 bases, and 7 bases stayed unmatched. This CDR3 is 16 amino acids long. Per germline, CDR1 MDHEN and CDR2 SYDVKM. The CDR3 region has the DNA TGTGCCAGCAGTCCCGGACTAGCGGGAGGTCGGGAGACCCAGTACTTC. This translates into CASSPGLAGGRETQYF.

CDR3 nucleotide sequence: TGCGCCAGCAGCCCGTCGGGGACTGGAAACACCATATATTTT. The encoded protein is CASSPSGTGNTIYF. This sequence joins TRBV5-1 and TRBJ1-3; D remains ambiguous. Trimming shortened V by 4 bases and J by 2 bases, and 10 bases separated the two germline ends. CDR1 and CDR2 from the germline V gene are SGHRS and YFSETQ. The CDR3 is made up of 14 amino acids.

By sample share, this clone is medium-sized. The V gene is TRBV19, the J gene TRBJ1-5; D uncertain. Trimming cost V 5 bases and J 7 bases, with 12 bases left between them. The length of the CDR3 is 13 residues. Germline V gives CDR1 LNHDA, CDR2 SQIVND (reference sequence). The CDR3 bases are TGTGCCAGTAGTTGGACGGAACTCCAGCCCCAGCATTTT. Protein product: CASSWTELQPQHF. Based on the CDR3 plus reference TRBV19 and TRBJ1-5, the full variable domain is DGGITQSPKYLFRKEGQNVTLSCEQNLNHDAMYWYRQDPGQGLRLIYYSQIVNDFQKGDIAEGYSVSREKKESFPLTVTSAQKNPTAFYLCASSWTELQPQHFGDGTRLSIL.

This chain connects TRBV30 to TRBJ2-1; 9 bases fit TRBD2. Germline CDR1 reads GTSNPN; CDR2 reads SVGIG (reference sequence). Trimming cost V 8 bases and J 5 bases; bases outside gene matches: 7. The CDR3 is made up of 13 amino acids. The CDR3 protein is CARLAEKDNEQFF. CDR3 DNA: TGTGCCAGACTAGCGGAAAAAGACAATGAGCAGTTCTTC.

The V gene is TRBV5-5, the J gene TRBJ2-2, with 7 bases aligning to TRBD2. Losses at the gene ends were 3 bases for V and 4 bases for J; bases not matched to a gene: 3. This CDR3 has 14 amino acids. Germline lookup yields CDR1 SGHKS and CDR2 YYEKEE (reference sequence). The CDR3 is CASSWGGSTGELFF. The CDR3, as DNA: TGTGCCAGCAGCTGGGGGGGTTCCACCGGGGAGCTGTTTTTT. The entire variable domain, with the rest obtained from reference TRBV5-5 and TRBJ2-2, is as follows: DAGVTQSPTHLIKTRGQQVTLRCSPISGHKSVSWYQQVLGQGPQFIFQYYEKEERGRGNFPDRFSARQFPNYSSELNVNALLLGDSALYLCASSWGGSTGELFFGEGSRLTVL.

The chain uses TRBV5-1 and TRBJ1-4; D might be TRBD1 (5 bases). This CDR3 region has 17 residues. The V end was cut by 5 bases, the J end by 5 bases, with 22 bases between. Germline-derived CDR1 and CDR2 are SGHRS and YFSETQ. CDR3 nucleotides: TGCGCCAGCAGTGGGGGGGTTTTCCTAGCGGAAAATGAAAAACTGTTTTTT. This sequence encodes CASSGGVFLAENEKLFF.

The gene calls are TRBV7-8 and TRBJ2-1; D not certain. Germline CDR1 reads SGHVS; CDR2 reads FQNEAQ. The germline V and J ends were trimmed by 1 base and 10 bases, with 11 bases remaining between them. CDR3 length: 13 amino acids. CDR3 nucleotide sequence: TGTGCCAGCAGCTTAGTGGATGCATCCGAGCAGTTCTTC. Translating it yields CASSLVDASEQFF.

The chain employs TRBV9 and TRBJ1-2; D remains unclear. Germline V gives CDR1 SGDLS, CDR2 YYNGEE. This CDR3 comprises 14 residues. The germline V and J ends were trimmed by 4 bases and 3 bases, with 13 bases remaining between them. The CDR3 region is CASSPDGRYYGYTF. CDR3 nucleotides: TGTGCCAGCAGCCCCGATGGACGATACTATGGCTACACCTTC.

This clone was seen a few times. V usage is TRBV28 and J usage is TRBJ2-5; D is perhaps TRBD1 (6 bases). Trimming cost V 1 base and J 3 bases, with 12 bases left between them. Germline CDR1 and CDR2: MDHEN and SYDVKM. The length of the CDR3 is 15 residues. This CDR3 reads CASSLSRRDKETQYF. CDR3 DNA: TGTGCCAGCAGTTTATCCCGCCGGGACAAAGAGACCCAGTACTTC.

This chain joins TRBV14 and TRBJ2-5; no firm D call. Germline assignment: CDR1 SGHDN and CDR2 FVKESK. The CDR3 totals 14 residues. V was clipped by 0 bases and J by 5 bases, with 10 bases between them. The CDR3 is CASSQEGPAETQYF. CDR3 DNA sequence: TGTGCCAGCAGCCAAGAGGGCCCTGCGGAGACCCAGTACTTC. Variable domain in full (rest from reference TRBV14 and TRBJ2-5): EAGVTQFPSHSVIEKGQTVTLRCDPISGHDNLYWYRRVMGKEIKFLLHFVKESKQDESGMPNNRFLAERTGGTYSTLKVQPAELEDSGVYFCASSQEGPAETQYFGPGTRLLVL.

The rearrangement links TRBV4-3 to TRBJ2-1; perhaps TRBD2 as D (6 bases). CDR1 and CDR2 from the germline V gene are LGHNA and YSLEER. V lost 4 bases and J 1 base, leaving 11 bases between the germline ends. This CDR3 has 15 residues. CDR3 nucleotides: TGCGCCAGCAGCCTGGAGGGGACGTCCTACAATGAGCAGTTCTTC. This translates into CASSLEGTSYNEQFF.